A selection of T cell receptor beta chains follows, all from one sample in a study of beta chain features in type 1 diabetes. Using immunoSEQ multiplex PCR, the repertoire was profiled, and TCRdb retains in-frame clones only, with some absent. The sample yields roughly 240,000 clones, 13% to 15% seen once. The sequencing sample was made of naive CD4+ T cells from blood. Receptors were obtained from a woman in her forties in good health. CDR3s include the opening cysteine and the closing phenylalanine or tryptophan.

j_gene: TRBJ1-6
len: 17
v_gene: TRBV5-6
CDR3aa: CASSIDRANSYNSPLHF

j_gene: TRBJ1-5
len: 13
v_gene: TRBV6-6
CDR3aa: CASSSDRVQPQHF

j_gene: TRBJ2-1
len: 15
v_gene: TRBV7-9
CDR3aa: CASSFGTSFFDEQFF

j_gene: TRBJ1-6
len: 16
v_gene: TRBV7-6
CDR3aa: CASSSQAGSYNSPLHF

j_gene: TRBJ2-5
len: 16
v_gene: TRBV6-5
CDR3aa: CASSYSLAGRWETQYF

j_gene: TRBJ2-5
len: 14
v_gene: TRBV4-2
CDR3aa: CASSQDRGLETQYF

j_gene: TRBJ2-5
len: 16
v_gene: TRBV9
CDR3aa: CASNITSGDFQETQYF

j_gene: TRBJ1-2
len: 12
v_gene: TRBV6-5
CDR3aa: CASNGQGYGYTF

j_gene: TRBJ1-5
len: 14
v_gene: TRBV2
CDR3aa: CASRASRGNQPQHF

j_gene: TRBJ2-7
len: 17
v_gene: TRBV7-8
CDR3aa: CASSPSRTGQGGYEQYF

j_gene: TRBJ1-5
len: 16
v_gene: TRBV5-5
CDR3aa: CASSLGTGNSNQPQHF

j_gene: TRBJ2-1
len: 11
v_gene: TRBV2
CDR3aa: CASVVGGPQFF

j_gene: TRBJ2-1
len: 13
v_gene: TRBV29-1
CDR3aa: CSVTGTGMNEQFF

j_gene: TRBJ1-2
len: 13
v_gene: TRBV7-9
CDR3aa: CASSLGQGAGYTF

j_gene: TRBJ2-3
len: 15
v_gene: TRBV18
CDR3aa: CASSPRVAAGDTQYF

j_gene: TRBJ1-1
len: 11
v_gene: TRBV29-1
CDR3aa: CSANGGGRAFF

j_gene: TRBJ1-6
len: 16
v_gene: TRBV6-5
CDR3aa: CASSYNRGFNNSPLHF

j_gene: TRBJ1-5
len: 17
v_gene: TRBV18
CDR3aa: CASSPGAPGASGQPQHF

j_gene: TRBJ2-7
len: 13
v_gene: TRBV7-6
CDR3aa: CASSLRVAGSPDF

j_gene: TRBJ1-5
len: 14
v_gene: TRBV5-6
CDR3aa: CASSLTGSNQPQHF

j_gene: TRBJ1-2
len: 13
v_gene: TRBV5-4
CDR3aa: CASSAQGAVGYTF

j_gene: TRBJ2-1
len: 16
v_gene: TRBV7-9
CDR3aa: CASSLELSGGANEQFF

j_gene: TRBJ2-7
len: 12
v_gene: TRBV19
CDR3aa: CASSRVPYEQYF

j_gene: TRBJ1-2
len: 17
v_gene: TRBV9
CDR3aa: CASSVDPGRIGSYGYTF

j_gene: TRBJ2-1
len: 14
v_gene: TRBV2
CDR3aa: CASRTGSTYNEQFF

j_gene: TRBJ2-3
len: 16
v_gene: TRBV5-1
CDR3aa: CASSLEGRRGSDTQYF

j_gene: TRBJ1-1
len: 13
v_gene: TRBV7-9
CDR3aa: CASSFSQTTEAFF

j_gene: TRBJ1-1
len: 17
v_gene: TRBV7-9
CDR3aa: CASSLDLGQGRDTEAFF

j_gene: TRBJ1-5
len: 16
v_gene: TRBV7-9
CDR3aa: CASSTHLGGGNQPQHF

j_gene: TRBJ2-1
len: 15
v_gene: TRBV5-1
CDR3aa: CASREGQGAFDEQFF

j_gene: TRBJ1-2
len: 16
v_gene: TRBV5-1
CDR3aa: CASSLARATFNYGYTF